This passage covers 3 T cell receptor beta chains from one sample sequenced in a study of T-cell reconstitution after alpha-beta-depleted transplantation in children. Unique molecular identifiers tagged the TCRbeta library. MiXCR, run by TCRdb on the PCR reads, gives a single entry per CDR3 protein. The sample shows around 600,000 distinct CDR3 sequences, 20% to 25% of them seen only once. Sequenced here: PBMCs, mostly from graft donor cells, sampled 360 days after TCRalphabeta/CD19-depleted stem cell transplant. These receptors were obtained from a boy under two years old who had a stem cell transplant for acute myeloid leukemia, so the T cells may come from the graft donor.

This clonotype was seen repeatedly, ten times or more. The chain combines TRBV25-1 with TRBJ2-7; tentatively, D is TRBD1 or TRBD2 (5 bases each). CDR1 is MGHDK and CDR2 is SYGVNS in the germline V gene. The CDR3 extends over 13 amino acids. The ends were cut back, 10 bases at V and 1 base at J, with 14 bases in the middle. CDR3 region: CATTIGGSYEQYF. In DNA, the CDR3 is TGTGCCACCACTATTGGGGGTTCCTACGAGCAGTACTTC.

The rearrangement joins TRBV7-3 to TRBJ2-3, with a weak D call TRBD1 (6 bases). Looked up from germline, CDR1 is SGHTA and CDR2 is FQGTGA. The CDR3 length is 15 residues. Trimming took off 4 bases at V and 2 bases at J, with 13 bases between the two ends. DNA of the CDR3: TGTGCCAGCAGCTCACAGCCAGGGGTCACAGATACGCAGTATTTT. It is translated as CASSSQPGVTDTQYF. Drawing the rest from reference TRBV7-3 and TRBJ2-3, the complete variable domain is GAGVSQTPSNKVTEKGKYVELRCDPISGHTALYWYRQSLGQGPEFLIYFQGTGAADDSGLPNDRFFAVRPEGSVSTLKIQRTERGDSAVYLCASSSQPGVTDTQYFGPGTRLTVL.

The CDR3 sequence is CSAGGRGALDTQYF. The CDR3 bases are TGCAGTGCGGGTGGGCGGGGGGCGTTGGATACGCAGTATTTT. The chain links TRBV20-1 to TRBJ2-3, with TRBD2 matching 8 bases. Germline V lookup: CDR1 DFQATT, CDR2 SNEGSKA (reference sequence). CDR3 length equals 14 residues. The ends lost 6 bases at V and 6 bases at J; junction bases unmatched: 11.